Listed here are 27 T cell receptor beta chains from one sample, sequenced in a study of regulatory T cells in long-lasting Graves disease. Sample time point: persistent/refractory GD, antithyroid drugs over 5 years with positive TRAb. PBMC-extracted RNA yielded the TCR library. iRepertoire HTBI primers and Arm-PCR of CDR3 regions built TCR beta libraries. Via MiXCR, TCRdb re-called the multiplex PCR reads, giving one row per CDR3 protein. Of about 430,000 distinct CDR3 sequences in the sample, over 20% were seen once. This specimen consisted of peripheral blood mononuclear cells (PBMCs), obtained when the disease was refractory, from a patient treated with antithyroid drugs. These receptors were taken from a female donor with Graves disease.

The table lists this clonotype with many counts. The CDR3 loop is CASSSPALRTGPGETQYF. CDR3 DNA: TGTGCCAGCAGTTCCCCAGCCCTCCGGACAGGACCTGGAGAGACCCAGTACTTC. V gene TRBV28 combines with J gene TRBJ2-5, with 7 bases matching TRBD1. CDR1 is MDHEN and CDR2 is SYDVKM in the germline V gene. The length of the CDR3 is 18 residues. J gave up 4 bases and V 4 bases, and 18 bases lay outside the gene matches.

This clonotype was recorded at least ten times. V usage is TRBV5-1 and J usage is TRBJ2-4; D is uncertain. Germline V gene lookup returns CDR1 SGHRS and CDR2 YFSETQ. With 4 bases removed from V and 4 bases from J, the gap between germline ends came to 15 bases. CDR3 length: 15 amino acids. DNA for the CDR3: TGCGCCAGCAGCGCTCAGAATTTTCGGAAAAACATTCAGTACTTC. Translated: CASSAQNFRKNIQYF.

This clonotype was recorded many times. The chain joins TRBV12-3 or TRBV12-4 to TRBJ1-1; TRBD1 aligns across 9 bases. Losses at the gene ends were 4 bases for V and 1 base for J; bases not matched to a gene: 7. The CDR3 is 16 residues long. The CDR3 DNA follows: TGTGCCAGCAGTTCTACAGGGGGCGCGAAGAACACTGAAGCTTTCTTT. It is translated as CASSSTGGAKNTEAFF.

This clonotype was found many times. This rearrangement joins TRBV27 to TRBJ2-7; 9 bases are a match to TRBD2. The junction had 6 bases not matched to a gene; V was cut back by 6 bases and J by 0 bases. Germline V gene lookup returns CDR1 MNHEY and CDR2 SMNVEV (reference sequence). The CDR3 is 15 residues long. CDR3 nucleotides: TGTGCCAGCAGCCTTGTAGCGGGAGACTCCTACGAGCAGTACTTC. Encoded protein: CASSLVAGDSYEQYF.

This clonotype was recorded at least ten times. The chain uses TRBV28 and TRBJ2-5; D gene ambiguous. Per the germline V gene, CDR1 is MDHEN and CDR2 is SYDVKM. Deletions cut 6 bases from V and 7 bases from J, with 12 bases between. The CDR3 is 12 amino acids. The CDR3 nucleotides read TGTGCCAGCAGCCCCGTACGGCGGACCCAGTACTTC. This sequence encodes CASSPVRRTQYF.

This clonotype was recorded a few times. This chain connects TRBV19 to TRBJ2-7; 7 positions match TRBD1. The length of the CDR3 is 17 residues. The J segment lost 0 bases and the V segment lost 3 bases, leaving 11 bases of the junction unmatched. Germline V gene sequence: CDR1 LNHDA, CDR2 SQIVND (reference sequence). The CDR3: CASSIPPSGTDSYEQYF. Here the CDR3 DNA reads TGTGCCAGTAGTATTCCTCCCTCCGGGACAGACTCCTACGAGCAGTACTTC.

As regards this clonotype: A much larger clone is a single base away; this may be a read error. The CDR3 ends on some other residue instead of the conserved phenylalanine or tryptophan, so this is likely a read error. This chain uses TRBV7-8 with TRBJ2-5, with 9 bases that match TRBD1. Germline V gene lookup returns CDR1 SGHVS and CDR2 FQNEAQ. This CDR3 has 14 residues. V lost 4 bases and J lost 3; bases outside the gene matches: 3. The CDR3 region has the DNA TGTGCCAGCAGCTCGCGACAGGGGGAAGAGACCCAGTACTCC. Translated: CASSSRQGEETQYS.

In the case of this clonotype: At one of its ends the junction is not consistent with the germline gene, which may arise from a read error. This chain uses TRBV10-2 with TRBJ2-5, with 7 positions matching TRBD1. Germline lookup yields CDR1 WSHSY and CDR2 SAAADI. The CDR3 is made up of 15 amino acids. CDR3 DNA: TGTGCCAGCAGCCGGAACCCGGGACAGCAAGAGACCCAGTACTTC. Its translation is CASSRNPGQQETQYF.

This clonotype has a handful of counts. The J gene is TRBJ2-5, the V gene TRBV14, with 9 positions matching TRBD1. This CDR3 contains 18 residues. The V and J ends lost 4 bases and 5 bases, in that order; junction bases with no gene match: 17. Germline V gene sequence: CDR1 SGHDN, CDR2 FVKESK. The CDR3 protein is CASSLLTLRGQGFETQYF. CDR3 bases: TGTGCCAGCAGCCTCCTGACTCTTAGGGGACAGGGATTCGAGACCCAGTACTTC.

This sequence joins TRBV2 and TRBJ2-5, with 11 bases fitting TRBD1. J was trimmed by 4 bases and V by 6 bases; bases with no gene match: 4. The CDR3 runs to 14 residues. CDR1 is SNHLY and CDR2 is FYNNEI in the germline V gene. The CDR3 spells CASSMDRGPETQYF. The CDR3 bases are TGTGCCAGCAGCATGGACAGGGGGCCAGAGACCCAGTACTTC.

The chain joins TRBV30 to TRBJ2-3, with D perhaps matching TRBD1 or TRBD2 (5 bases each). The CDR3 runs to 13 residues. V lost 5 bases and J 2 bases, leaving 11 bases between the germline ends. Germline CDR1 is GTSNPN and CDR2 is SVGIG (reference sequence). CDR3 amino acids: CAWYGGITDTQYF. The CDR3 nucleotides are TGTGCCTGGTATGGGGGTATCACAGATACGCAGTATTTT.

The gene calls are TRBV11-2 and TRBJ2-7; 7 positions match TRBD2. The CDR3 is 15 amino acids. CDR1 SGHAT and CDR2 FQNNGV come from the germline V gene. The V and J ends lost 5 bases and 5 bases, in that order; junction bases with no gene match: 12. The CDR3 region has the DNA TGTGCCAGCAGCCCAATTGGCGGGAGCCCCCACGAGCAGTACTTC. It specifies CASSPIGGSPHEQYF.

The chain has TRBV5-1 and TRBJ2-1; D is possibly TRBD2 (5 bases). Germline CDR1 reads SGHRS; CDR2 reads YFSETQ. The CDR3 extends over 15 amino acids. Trimming removed 1 base at V and 7 bases at J, with 15 bases between. CDR3 sequence: CASSLSVGVDNEQFF. The CDR3 nucleotides read TGCGCCAGCAGCTTGAGCGTGGGAGTGGATAATGAGCAGTTCTTC.

The genes are TRBV7-2 and TRBJ2-1, with D unresolved. Germline V gene data show CDR1 as SGHTA and CDR2 as FQGNSA. Trimming stripped 2 bases from V and 8 bases from J, with 7 bases between. CDR3 size: 12 residues. The chain's CDR3 is CASSLSWDEQFF. CDR3 nucleotide sequence: TGTGCCAGCAGCTTATCCTGGGATGAGCAGTTCTTC.

This clonotype was seen at least ten times. The gene calls are TRBV24-1 and TRBJ2-5, with a tentative D call TRBD2 (6 bases). There are 16 residues in the CDR3. Germline CDR1 reads KGHDR; CDR2 reads SFDVKD. V shed 9 bases and J shed 4 bases, with 23 bases lying between them. The CDR3 loop reads CATSRRGNDQLETQYF. The DNA for the CDR3 is TGTGCCACCTCTCGACGGGGGAACGACCAGTTAGAGACCCAGTACTTC.

This clonotype was counted many times. The V call is TRBV2, the J call TRBJ2-2, with TRBD1 matching over 10 bases. V gave up 9 bases and J gave up 7 bases; unmatched junction bases: 8. From germline, CDR1 is SNHLY and CDR2 FYNNEI. The CDR3 has 14 amino acids. CDR3 in DNA: TGTGCCAGTTCCAGGGACAGGGGTCACGGGGAGCTGTTTTTT. Translating gives CASSRDRGHGELFF.

This clonotype was observed many times. The chain joins TRBV28 to TRBJ2-7, with a weak D call TRBD1 (6 bases). This CDR3 is built from 11 residues. Trimming took off 5 bases at V and 7 bases at J, with 9 bases between the two ends. Germline CDR1 reads MDHEN; CDR2 reads SYDVKM. The CDR3 DNA sequence: TGTGCCAGCAGTGTTACAGGGGAGCAGTACTTC. Amino acid sequence: CASSVTGEQYF.

This clonotype was detected many times. V usage is TRBV29-1 and J usage is TRBJ2-5; the match to TRBD1 covers 10 bases. V trimming: 3 bases; J trimming: 2 bases; junction bases outside the gene matches: 12. Germline V gene sequence: CDR1 SQVTM, CDR2 ANQGSEA. This CDR3 has 17 amino acids. For the CDR3, the DNA is TGCAGCGTTGAGGGGACCCGGGACAGGGGTTTTCAAGAGACCCAGTACTTC. Translated: CSVEGTRDRGFQETQYF.

At least ten counts were recorded for this clonotype. The chain is built from TRBV6-1 and TRBJ1-2; TRBD1 matches 8 bases. J was trimmed by 6 bases and V by 6 bases; bases with no gene match: 6. CDR3 size: 13 residues. The germline gives CDR1 MNHNS, CDR2 SASEGT. CDR3 nucleotides: TGTGCCAGCAGGCGACAGGGGAGGAATGGCTACACCTTC. Its protein is CASRRQGRNGYTF.

V usage is TRBV20-1 and J usage is TRBJ2-5, with D perhaps matching TRBD2 (6 bases). The CDR3 is 14 residues long. Germline CDR1 and CDR2: DFQATT and SNEGSKA (reference sequence). V lost 8 bases and J 1 base, leaving 17 bases between the germline ends. The chain's CDR3 is CSTPPGGSQETQYF. The CDR3 nucleotides read TGCAGTACTCCCCCCGGGGGATCCCAAGAGACCCAGTACTTC.

Comments on this clonotype: The DNA is omitted, as the CDR3 cannot be located on it reliably, and the CDR3 follows TCRdb's listing. V is TRBV5-1 and J is TRBJ1-6; TRBD1 was called by the table and not checked on the DNA. Inclusive of both ends, the CDR3 amounts to 15 amino acids. From germline, CDR1 is SGHRS and CDR2 YFSETQ. The CDR3 region is CASSLSGQANSPLHF.

This clonotype has only a few counts. This chain connects TRBV3-1 to TRBJ2-4, with 11 bases that match TRBD1. CDR3 length equals 15 residues. Per germline, CDR1 LGHDT and CDR2 YNNKEL (reference sequence). The V gene end was trimmed by 1 base and the J gene end by 12 bases; junction bases not matched to a gene: 8. The CDR3 bases are TGTGCCAGCAGCCAAGTTTCCGGGACAGGGGGTAATCAGTACTTC. It codes for CASSQVSGTGGNQYF.

This clonotype was counted only a few times. The V gene is TRBV27, the J gene TRBJ2-5; D may be TRBD2 (5 bases). Trimming stripped 5 bases from V and 5 bases from J, with 12 bases between. The CDR3 is made up of 13 amino acids. Germline CDR1 is MNHEY and CDR2 is SMNVEV (reference sequence). The CDR3 DNA sequence: TGTGCCAGCAGTCCAGAGGGTTCGGAGACCCAGTACTTC. Its translation: CASSPEGSETQYF.

The sample holds a few counts of this clonotype. The chain is built from TRBV30 and TRBJ2-2; 7 positions agree with TRBD1. The CDR3 sequence is 12 residues long. V shed 7 bases and J 4 bases; nucleotides not matched to a gene: 3. Germline V CDR1 and CDR2: GTSNPN, SVGIG (reference sequence). The CDR3 sequence: CALTGFTGELFF. DNA for the CDR3: TGTGCCTTGACAGGGTTCACCGGGGAGCTGTTTTTT.

To note about this clonotype: One end of the junction varies from germline; a read error may be responsible. The genes are TRBV3-1 and TRBJ2-7; TRBD2 matches 12 bases. CDR1 and CDR2 from the germline V gene are LGHDT and YNNKEL (reference sequence). CDR3 size: 13 residues. Here the CDR3 reads CASSPLAGGPLDF. CDR3 bases: TGTGCCAGCAGCCCCCTAGCGGGAGGGCCCTTGGACTTC.

The chain links TRBV30 to TRBJ1-3; D not resolved. The CDR3 has 10 residues. V shed 7 bases and J shed 4 bases, with 5 bases lying between them. Germline V gene data show CDR1 as GTSNPN and CDR2 as SVGIG (reference sequence). The CDR3 sequence is CAFEGNTIYF. The CDR3, as DNA: TGTGCCTTTGAAGGAAACACCATATATTTT.

This clonotype has ten or more counts. The J gene is TRBJ2-7, the V gene TRBV6-1, with 9 bases fitting TRBD2. CDR1 is MNHNS and CDR2 is SASEGT in the germline V gene. V lost 6 bases and J lost 0; bases outside the gene matches: 3. The CDR3 consists of 14 residues. This chain's CDR3 is CASRERGDSYEQYF. The CDR3 coding sequence is TGTGCCAGCAGGGAGCGGGGGGACTCCTACGAGCAGTACTTC.